The 12 T cell receptor beta chains below come from one sample, sequenced in a study of blood T cell repertoires in COVID-19. Clones were read by immunoSEQ multiplex PCR, and TCRdb kept only the in-frame ones, dropping some. This sample has about 310,000 clones; around 90% occur once, and the top ten carry around 8.9%. Source material: PBMCs or T cells enriched from blood (not recorded which). The receptor source for this set is a woman younger than 30 who had recovered from COVID-19.

This chain links TRBV9 with TRBJ1-2; TRBD1 matches at 10 bases. The length of the CDR3 is 15 residues. J lost 2 bases, V lost 3 bases, and 4 bases had no gene match. Germline V CDR1 and CDR2: SGDLS, YYNGEE. The CDR3 region is CASSAAGQGNYGYTF. The CDR3 nucleotides read TGTGCCAGCAGCGCCGCGGGACAGGGGAACTATGGCTACACCTTC.

This chain connects TRBV29-1 to TRBJ2-5, with 11 nucleotides matching TRBD2. Germline V gene lookup returns CDR1 SQVTM and CDR2 ANQGSEA. There are 16 residues in the CDR3. Germline trimming cut 5 bases from V and 2 bases from J; bases unmatched to any gene: 10. CDR3 DNA: TGCAGCGTTTTTAAGACTAGCGGGACTTTACAAGAGACCCAGTACTTC. This sequence encodes CSVFKTSGTLQETQYF.

This chain joins TRBV20-1 and TRBJ2-7, with D perhaps matching TRBD1 (5 bases). Trimming took off 7 bases at V and 2 bases at J, with 9 bases between the two ends. Germline assignment: CDR1 DFQATT and CDR2 SNEGSKA (reference sequence). The CDR3 length is 11 residues. This chain's CDR3 is CSGARAYEQYF. CDR3 in DNA: TGCAGTGGGGCCAGGGCCTACGAGCAGTACTTC.

This sequence joins TRBV28 and TRBJ1-1; D might be TRBD1 (5 bases). V lost 4 bases and J 0 bases, leaving 15 bases between the germline ends. The V gene's germline CDR1 is MDHEN and CDR2 SYDVKM. CDR3 length equals 16 residues. CDR3 residues: CASSYQAAGLNTEAFF. The CDR3 nucleotides read TGTGCCAGCAGTTATCAGGCGGCAGGGTTGAACACTGAAGCTTTCTTT.

The chain employs TRBV5-1 and TRBJ1-6; 8 bases are shared with TRBD1. The CDR3 is made up of 15 amino acids. Germline V lookup: CDR1 SGHRS, CDR2 YFSETQ. The ends lost 1 base at V and 10 bases at J; junction bases unmatched: 7. The CDR3 spells CASSLSGGDSSPLHF. Here the CDR3 DNA reads TGCGCCAGCAGCTTGTCAGGGGGCGATTCCTCACCCCTCCACTTT.

V gene TRBV7-3 combines with J gene TRBJ2-6, with D uncertain. Between the trimmed V and J ends, which lost 4 bases and 0 bases, there was a span of 7 bases. Looked up from germline, CDR1 is SGHTA and CDR2 is FQGTGA. The CDR3 has 15 amino acids. CDR3 nucleotide sequence: TGTGCCAGCAGCTCCCTAGGCTCTGGGGCCAACGTCCTGACTTTC. Amino acids: CASSSLGSGANVLTF.

Only a few counts were recorded for this clone. This chain uses TRBV5-6 with TRBJ1-2, with D hard to call. V was pared by 0 bases and J by 12 bases, with 15 bases between. The CDR3 sequence is 13 residues long. The germline CDR1 and CDR2 sequences are SGHDT and YYEEEE. CDR3 sequence: CASSLVRGGGDTF. As DNA, the CDR3 is TGTGCCAGCAGCTTGGTACGCGGCGGCGGGGACACCTTC.

Here the CDR3 reads CASSLIGRQAYNEQFF. Here the CDR3 DNA reads TGTGCCAGCAGCCTAATAGGTAGACAGGCCTACAATGAGCAGTTCTTC. The chain uses TRBV7-7 and TRBJ2-1, with a tentative D call TRBD1 (6 bases). The length of the CDR3 is 16 residues. CDR1 SSHAT and CDR2 FNYEAQ come from the germline V gene (reference sequence). Trimming removed 5 bases from V and 2 bases from J, with 16 bases in between.

The chain is built from TRBV7-9 and TRBJ1-5; a possible D gene is TRBD1 (6 bases). The V end was cut by 1 base, the J end by 7 bases, with 26 bases between. This CDR3 contains 19 residues. CDR1 is SEHNR, CDR2 FQNEAQ, per germline (reference sequence). The chain's CDR3 is CASSLVGRGLWNDNQPQHF. The CDR3 bases are TGTGCCAGCAGCTTAGTCGGCAGGGGTTTATGGAATGACAACCAGCCCCAGCATTTT.

The chain links TRBV9 to TRBJ2-5, with a tentative D call TRBD1 (6 bases). The ends were cut back, 1 base at V and 3 bases at J, with 7 bases in the middle. Germline CDR1 SGDLS, CDR2 YYNGEE. The CDR3 loop spans 13 amino acids. CDR3 loop: CASSVSGEETQYF. Written as DNA, the CDR3 is TGTGCCAGCAGCGTATCAGGGGAAGAGACCCAGTACTTC.

The V call is TRBV14, the J call TRBJ1-2; D is possibly TRBD1 (5 bases). The CDR3 length is 13 residues. The V gene lost 1 base and the J gene lost 3 bases, with 6 bases spanning the gap. Germline assignment: CDR1 SGHDN and CDR2 FVKESK. The CDR3 DNA reads TGTGCCAGCAGCCAAGTAGGGGACTATGGCTACACCTTC. It codes for CASSQVGDYGYTF.

This clone appeared once. The chain employs TRBV4-1 and TRBJ2-7; possibly TRBD1 for D (5 bases). This CDR3 region has 15 residues. Trimming shortened V by 4 bases and J by 6 bases, and 19 bases separated the two germline ends. Germline CDR1 is MGHRA and CDR2 is YSYEKL. CDR3 nucleotide sequence: TGCGCCAGCAGCCCGTACTCCCAGGGAACTGGCGAGCAGTACTTC. This encodes CASSPYSQGTGEQYF.